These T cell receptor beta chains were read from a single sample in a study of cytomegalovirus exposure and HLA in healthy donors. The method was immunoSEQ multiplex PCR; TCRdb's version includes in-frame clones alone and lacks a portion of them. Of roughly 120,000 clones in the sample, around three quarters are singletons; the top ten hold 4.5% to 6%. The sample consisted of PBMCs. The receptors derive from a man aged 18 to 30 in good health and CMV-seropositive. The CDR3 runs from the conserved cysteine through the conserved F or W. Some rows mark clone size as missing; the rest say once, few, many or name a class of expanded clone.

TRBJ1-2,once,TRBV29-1,CSVEETDVLVYSRYGYTF
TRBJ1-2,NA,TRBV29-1,CSVAGTDLYGYTF
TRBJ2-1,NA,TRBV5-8,CASSFRGWENEQFF
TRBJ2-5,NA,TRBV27,CASSLDGGAGETQYF
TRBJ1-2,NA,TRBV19,CASAPGTTYGYTF
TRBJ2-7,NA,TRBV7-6,CASSLGSGQLVEQYF
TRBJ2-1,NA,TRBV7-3,CASDRDRPYNEQFF
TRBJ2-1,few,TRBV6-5,CASSSSGIPNEQFF
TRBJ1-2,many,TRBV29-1,CSVVGGFYGYTF
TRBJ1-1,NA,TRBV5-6,CASSFFTGQITEAFF
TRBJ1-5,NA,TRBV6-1,CASNVVGNQPQHF
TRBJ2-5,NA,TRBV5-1,CASSLELAGVGHQETQYF
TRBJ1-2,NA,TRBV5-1,CASSPDRGGYGYTF
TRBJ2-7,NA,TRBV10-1,CASRAGTGSYEQYF
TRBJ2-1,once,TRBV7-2,CASSLAGGPNEQFF
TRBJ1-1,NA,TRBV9,CASSVAAGNTEAFF
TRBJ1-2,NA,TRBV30,CAWGNRDSTPSYGYTF
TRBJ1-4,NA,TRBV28,CASRPVGVRANEKLFF
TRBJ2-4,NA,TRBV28,CASRPHGTGGSDIQYF
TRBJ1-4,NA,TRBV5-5,CASSSRTPNEKLFF
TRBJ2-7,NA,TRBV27,CASSVGLAWNYEQYF
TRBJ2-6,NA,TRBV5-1,CASSLVPGQGEALTF
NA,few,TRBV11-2,CASSLSGGLGYEQYF
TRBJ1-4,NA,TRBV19,CASSFGTGPEKLFF
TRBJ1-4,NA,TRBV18,CASSPNAGGDEKLFF
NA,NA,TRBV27,CASSSRQGSYEQYF
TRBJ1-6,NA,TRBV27,CASRDISNSPLHF
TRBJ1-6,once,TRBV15,CATIIPAAYNSPLHF
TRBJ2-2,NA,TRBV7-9,CASSLPGLGRGSTGELFF
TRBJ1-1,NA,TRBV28,CASSTIYTDRPNTEAFF
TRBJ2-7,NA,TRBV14,CASSQASGRAVEQYF
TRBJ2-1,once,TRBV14,CASSQWREANNEQFF
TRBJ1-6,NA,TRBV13,CASTRSRGVGLHSPLHF
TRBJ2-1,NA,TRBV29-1,CSVEESRGAYNEQFF
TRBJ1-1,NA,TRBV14,CASSLGTGRVETEAFF
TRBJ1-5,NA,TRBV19,CASSPLTGASGQPQHF
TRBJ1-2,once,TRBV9,CASSGRTTETYTFNYGYTF
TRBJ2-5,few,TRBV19,CASSRISSGATYQETQYF
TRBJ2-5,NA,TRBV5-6,CASSPAGVAQETQYF
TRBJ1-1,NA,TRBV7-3,CASSVDRENTEAFF
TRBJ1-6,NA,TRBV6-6,CASLATQSSPLHF
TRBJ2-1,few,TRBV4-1,CASSQEGLAGVNNEQFF
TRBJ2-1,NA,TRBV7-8,CASSLALWATTEGGVENEQFF
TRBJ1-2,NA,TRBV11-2,CASSPSGGDYGYTF
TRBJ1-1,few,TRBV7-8,CASSLRDRGPWAFF
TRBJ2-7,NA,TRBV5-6,CASSLELAGEQYF
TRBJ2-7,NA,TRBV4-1,CASSQVQGYEQYF
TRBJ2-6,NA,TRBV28,CASAVGQGLGGSGANVLTF
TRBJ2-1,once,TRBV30,CAWSHALANEQFF
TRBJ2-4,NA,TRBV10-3,CAISAGVFYPHKHLQYF
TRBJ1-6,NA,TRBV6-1,CASRRGQALVALHF
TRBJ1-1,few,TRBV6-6,CASSYGTGNTEAFF
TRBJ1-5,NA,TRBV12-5,CASVLGGSNQPQHF
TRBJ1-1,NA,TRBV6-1,CASRKDRTGVGSF
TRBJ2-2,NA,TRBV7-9,CASSLTGNTGELFF